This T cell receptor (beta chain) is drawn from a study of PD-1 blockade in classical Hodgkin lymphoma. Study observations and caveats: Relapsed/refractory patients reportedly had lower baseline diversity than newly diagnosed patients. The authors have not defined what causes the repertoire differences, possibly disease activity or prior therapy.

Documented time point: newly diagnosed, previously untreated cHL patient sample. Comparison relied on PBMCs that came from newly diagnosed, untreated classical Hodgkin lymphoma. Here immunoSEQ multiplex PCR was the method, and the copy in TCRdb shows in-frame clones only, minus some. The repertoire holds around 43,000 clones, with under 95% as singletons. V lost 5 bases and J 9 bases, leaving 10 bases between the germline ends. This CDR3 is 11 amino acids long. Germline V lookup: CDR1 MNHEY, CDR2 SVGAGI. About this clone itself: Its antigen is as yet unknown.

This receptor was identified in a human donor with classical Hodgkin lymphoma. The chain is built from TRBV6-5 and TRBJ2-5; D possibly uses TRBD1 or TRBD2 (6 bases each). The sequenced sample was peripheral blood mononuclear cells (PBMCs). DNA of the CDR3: TGTGCCAGCAGTCAAGGGGGGCCCCAGTACTTC. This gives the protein CASSQGGPQYF.